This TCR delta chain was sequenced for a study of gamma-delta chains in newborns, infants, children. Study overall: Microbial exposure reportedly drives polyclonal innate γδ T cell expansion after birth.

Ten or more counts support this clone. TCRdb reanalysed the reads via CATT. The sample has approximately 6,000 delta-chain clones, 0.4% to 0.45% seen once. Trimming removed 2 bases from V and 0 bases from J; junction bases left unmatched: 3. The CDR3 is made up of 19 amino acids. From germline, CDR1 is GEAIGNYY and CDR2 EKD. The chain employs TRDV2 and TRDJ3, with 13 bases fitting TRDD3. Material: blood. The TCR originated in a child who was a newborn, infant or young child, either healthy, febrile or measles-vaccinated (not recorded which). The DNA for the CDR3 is TGTGCCTGTGACATACTGGGGGATACGAGCTCCTGGGACACCCGACAGATGTTTTTC. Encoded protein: CACDILGDTSSWDTRQMFF.